A selection of T cell receptor beta chains follows, all from one sample in a study of identical twins. TCRdb re-analysed the 5' RACE reads in MiXCR, keeping a single row per CDR3 protein. This sample yields 650,000 to 750,000 distinct CDR3 sequences, of which 20% to 25% are seen a single time; 4.3% belongs to the top ten. These data also formed part of another study, on T cells expressing NK-cell markers.

The specimen was PBMCs. These TCRs come from a woman aged 18-29 years in good health. Each CDR3 is given with its conserved first and last residue. D genes are given only for firm matches. Only some rows state a clone size, as once, few, many or a class for expanded clones.

J	V	size	D	CDR3	DNA
TRBJ2-1	TRBV10-3	.	TRBD1	CAIKPGQANNEQFF	TGTGCCATAAAGCCGGGACAGGCCAACAATGAGCAGTTCTTC
TRBJ1-1	TRBV2	.	.	CASRLTEAFF	TGTGCCAGCAGACTCACTGAAGCTTTCTTT
TRBJ2-7	TRBV5-1	few	TRBD2	CASSLLSGEAVQYF	TGCGCCAGCAGCTTGTTAAGCGGGGAAGCGGTGCAGTACTTC
TRBJ2-6	TRBV12-3/TRBV12-4	few	.	CASSLDSNSGANVLTF	TGTGCCAGCAGTTTGGACAGTAACTCTGGGGCCAACGTCCTGACTTTC
TRBJ2-1	TRBV5-1	few	.	CASSLAGLAHNEQFF	TGCGCCAGCAGCTTGGCCGGTCTGGCGCACAATGAGCAGTTCTTC
TRBJ1-3	TRBV5-1	many	TRBD1	CASSSGTAGNTIYF	TGCGCCAGCAGCTCCGGGACAGCAGGAAACACCATATATTTT
TRBJ2-1	TRBV5-6	.	TRBD1	CASSEGTGQQFF	TGTGCCAGCAGCGAGGGGACAGGACAGCAGTTCTTC
TRBJ2-1	TRBV20-1	many	TRBD2	CSARDLGGTKAYEQFF	TGCAGTGCTAGAGATCTCGGCGGGACTAAGGCTTATGAGCAGTTCTTC
TRBJ1-1	TRBV4-2	many	.	CASSQEGGPMNTEAFF	TGTGCCAGCAGCCAAGAGGGGGGCCCGATGAACACTGAAGCTTTCTTT
TRBJ2-1	TRBV20-1	.	TRBD2	CFGGGPRDNEQFF	TGCTTCGGGGGGGGGCCTCGGGACAATGAGCAGTTCTTC
TRBJ1-1	TRBV6-2/TRBV6-3	.	.	CASSYPNRGATEAFF	TGTGCCAGCAGTTACCCCAACCGGGGGGCGACTGAAGCTTTCTTT
TRBJ2-1	TRBV10-3	many	TRBD1	CATGTGPNEQFF	TGTGCCACCGGGACAGGCCCCAATGAGCAGTTCTTC
TRBJ2-1	TRBV7-9	.	.	CASSPRLSGPRDNEQFF	TGTGCCAGCAGCCCCCGGCTGAGCGGTCCCCGTGACAATGAGCAGTTCTTC
TRBJ2-1	TRBV12-5	.	.	CASGCLTPPGHRRNEQFF	TGTGCTAGTGGTTGCCTCACGCCCCCGGGACATAGGAGGAATGAGCAGTTCTTC
TRBJ2-3	TRBV7-6	few	.	CASSLLGYTSTDTQYF	TGTGCCAGCAGCTTATTGGGGTATACTAGCACAGATACGCAGTATTTT
TRBJ2-2	TRBV29-1	.	.	CSVLGGRDTGELFF	TGCAGCGTCCTGGGCGGGCGAGACACCGGGGAGCTGTTTTTT
TRBJ2-2	TRBV24-1	few	TRBD1	CATSARDSSNTGELFF	TGTGCCACCAGTGCCCGGGACAGCTCTAACACCGGGGAGCTGTTTTTT
TRBJ2-3	TRBV12-3/TRBV12-4	many	TRBD1	CASRRQGSTDTQYF	TGTGCCAGCAGGCGACAGGGGAGCACAGATACGCAGTATTTT
TRBJ2-2	TRBV30	.	.	CAWENTGELFF	TGTGCCTGGGAGAACACCGGGGAGCTGTTTTTT
TRBJ2-1	TRBV27	.	.	CASRPGRLYNEQFF	TGTGCCAGCAGGCCGGGACGTCTTTACAATGAGCAGTTCTTC
TRBJ2-7	TRBV7-2	few	.	CASSLHRSEQYF	TGTGCCAGCAGCTTACATCGGAGCGAGCAGTACTTC
TRBJ2-3	TRBV7-9	few	.	CASVPDTQYF	TGTGCCAGCGTTCCAGATACGCAGTATTTT
TRBJ2-7	TRBV11-3	.	.	CASSLVTGTRYEQYF	TGTGCCAGCAGCTTAGTAACCGGGACCCGCTACGAGCAGTACTTC
TRBJ2-3	TRBV7-9	few	.	CASSSWGDRTDTQYF	TGTGCCAGCAGCTCGTGGGGAGACCGCACAGATACGCAGTATTTT
TRBJ2-1	TRBV11-2	few	TRBD2	CASIPSGTRYNEQFF	TGTGCCAGCATCCCATCCGGGACTAGGTACAATGAGCAGTTCTTC
TRBJ2-1	TRBV11-2	many	.	CASSLGWSYEQFF	TGTGCCAGCAGCTTAGGTTGGAGTTATGAGCAGTTCTTC
TRBJ2-7	TRBV20-1	few	TRBD1	CSSGTGGEQYF	TGCAGTTCCGGGACAGGGGGCGAGCAGTACTTC
TRBJ2-1	TRBV6-1	few	.	CASITTSGALGEQFF	TGTGCCAGCATCACTACCTCAGGGGCTTTAGGTGAGCAGTTCTTC
TRBJ2-1	TRBV20-1	few	.	CSARGGTEQFF	TGCAGTGCTAGGGGTGGGACTGAGCAGTTCTTC
TRBJ2-5	TRBV5-1	.	.	CASSLGYGPKETQYF	TGCGCCAGCAGCTTGGGGTACGGCCCTAAAGAGACCCAGTACTTC
TRBJ2-1	TRBV5-6	few	.	CASSLTATYNEQFF	TGTGCCAGCAGCTTGACAGCTACTTACAATGAGCAGTTCTTC
TRBJ1-1	TRBV5-6	few	TRBD1	CASSLFDREFTEAFF	TGTGCCAGCAGCTTGTTCGACAGGGAGTTCACTGAAGCTTTCTTT
TRBJ2-2	TRBV7-2	few	.	CASSLIARRSTGELFF	TGTGCCAGCAGCTTAATAGCCCGGAGGAGTACCGGGGAGCTGTTTTTT
TRBJ1-2	TRBV15	.	.	CATSRDSGSGGYTF	TGTGCCACCAGCAGAGATTCCGGGTCCGGCGGCTACACCTTC
TRBJ2-3	TRBV10-3	few	TRBD2	CAITSSGRGTDTQYF	TGTGCCATCACCTCTAGCGGGCGGGGCACAGATACGCAGTATTTT